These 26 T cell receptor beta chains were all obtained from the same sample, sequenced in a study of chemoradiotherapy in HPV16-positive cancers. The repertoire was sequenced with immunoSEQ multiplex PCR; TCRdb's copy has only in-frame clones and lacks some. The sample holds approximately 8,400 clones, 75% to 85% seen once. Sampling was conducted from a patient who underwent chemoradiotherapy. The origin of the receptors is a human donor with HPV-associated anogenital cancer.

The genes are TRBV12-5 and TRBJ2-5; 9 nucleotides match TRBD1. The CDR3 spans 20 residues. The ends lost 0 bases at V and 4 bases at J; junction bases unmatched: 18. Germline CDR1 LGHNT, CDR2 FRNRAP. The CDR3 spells CASGLVRTPGDRVVRETQYF. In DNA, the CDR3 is TGTGCTAGTGGTTTGGTACGAACACCCGGGGACAGGGTCGTACGAGAGACCCAGTACTTC.

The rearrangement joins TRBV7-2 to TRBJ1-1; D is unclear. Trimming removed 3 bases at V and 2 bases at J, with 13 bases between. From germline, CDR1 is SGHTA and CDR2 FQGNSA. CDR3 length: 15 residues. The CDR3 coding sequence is TGTGCCAGCAGCTTCTCACCGGGTCTTAACACTGAAGCTTTCTTT. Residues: CASSFSPGLNTEAFF.

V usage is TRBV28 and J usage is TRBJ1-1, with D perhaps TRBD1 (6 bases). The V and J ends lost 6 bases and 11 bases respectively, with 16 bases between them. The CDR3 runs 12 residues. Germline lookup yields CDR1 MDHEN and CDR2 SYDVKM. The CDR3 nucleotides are TGTGCCAGCAGCCCTCTACAGGGTACGGCTTTCTTT. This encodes CASSPLQGTAFF.

The CDR3 DNA sequence: TGTGCCAGCAGCGAACAGGGGACCACTGAAGCTTTCTTT. Residues: CASSEQGTTEAFF. V usage is TRBV7-6 and J usage is TRBJ1-1, with 7 bases lining up with TRBD1. This CDR3 spans 13 amino acids. Germline V gene data show CDR1 as SGHVS and CDR2 as FNYEAQ. Trimming removed 5 bases from V and 4 bases from J; junction bases left unmatched: 4.

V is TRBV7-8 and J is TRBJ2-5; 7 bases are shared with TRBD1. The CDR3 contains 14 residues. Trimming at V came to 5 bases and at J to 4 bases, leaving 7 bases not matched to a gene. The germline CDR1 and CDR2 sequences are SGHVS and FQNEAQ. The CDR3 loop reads CASSRQQGRETQYF. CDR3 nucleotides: TGTGCCAGCAGCCGCCAACAGGGGCGAGAGACCCAGTACTTC.

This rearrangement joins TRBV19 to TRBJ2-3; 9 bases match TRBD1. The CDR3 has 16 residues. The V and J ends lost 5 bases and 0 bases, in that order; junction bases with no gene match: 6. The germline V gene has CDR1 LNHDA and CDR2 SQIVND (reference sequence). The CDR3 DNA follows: TGTGCCAGTAGTCCGGGACAGGGAACTAGCACAGATACGCAGTATTTT. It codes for CASSPGQGTSTDTQYF.

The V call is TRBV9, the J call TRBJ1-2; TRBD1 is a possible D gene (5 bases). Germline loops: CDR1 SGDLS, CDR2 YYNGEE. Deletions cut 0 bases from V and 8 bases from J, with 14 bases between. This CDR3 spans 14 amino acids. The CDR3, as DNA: TGTGCCAGCAGCGTAGATGGGGCGTGGGGAGGCTACACCTTC. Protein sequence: CASSVDGAWGGYTF.

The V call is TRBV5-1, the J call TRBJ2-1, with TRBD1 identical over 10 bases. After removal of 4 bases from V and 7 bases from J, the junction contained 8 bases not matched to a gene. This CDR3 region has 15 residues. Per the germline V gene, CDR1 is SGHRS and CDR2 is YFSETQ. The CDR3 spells CASSGGTGDGNEQFF. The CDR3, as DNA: TGCGCCAGCAGCGGGGGGACAGGGGACGGGAATGAGCAGTTCTTC.

DNA for the CDR3: TGCGCCAGCAGCCAGGGACTAGCGGGTCCCCAGTACTTC. Translating it yields CASSQGLAGPQYF. The chain joins TRBV4-3 to TRBJ2-5; 12 nucleotides line up with TRBD2. The CDR3 is 13 residues long. The germline gives CDR1 LGHNA, CDR2 YSLEER. With V trimmed by 3 bases and J by 9 bases, 2 bases remained unmatched.

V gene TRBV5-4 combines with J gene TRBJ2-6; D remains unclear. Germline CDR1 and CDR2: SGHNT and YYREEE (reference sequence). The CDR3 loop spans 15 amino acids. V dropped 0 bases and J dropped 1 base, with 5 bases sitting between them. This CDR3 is CASSLAASGANVLTF. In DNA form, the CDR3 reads TGTGCCAGCAGCTTGGCGGCGTCTGGGGCCAACGTCCTGACTTTC.

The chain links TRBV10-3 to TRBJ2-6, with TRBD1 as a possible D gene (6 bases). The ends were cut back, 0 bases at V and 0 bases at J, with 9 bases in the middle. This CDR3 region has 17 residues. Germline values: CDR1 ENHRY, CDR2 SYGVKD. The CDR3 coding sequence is TGTGCCATCAGTGAGTCCAGGGGTAGCTCTGGGGCCAACGTCCTGACTTTC. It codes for CAISESRGSSGANVLTF.

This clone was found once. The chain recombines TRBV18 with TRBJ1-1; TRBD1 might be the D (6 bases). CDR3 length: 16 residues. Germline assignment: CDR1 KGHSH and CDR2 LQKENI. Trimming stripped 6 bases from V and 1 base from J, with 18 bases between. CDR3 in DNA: TGTGCCAGCTCCACACAGGGAGGGAGGTCGAACACTGAAGCTTTCTTT. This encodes CASSTQGGRSNTEAFF.

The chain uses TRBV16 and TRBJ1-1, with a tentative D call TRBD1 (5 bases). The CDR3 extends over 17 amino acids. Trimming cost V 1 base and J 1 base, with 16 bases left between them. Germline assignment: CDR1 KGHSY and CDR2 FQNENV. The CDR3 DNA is TGTGCCAGCAGCCAATGGATCCCGGGGACGGCGAACACTGAAGCTTTCTTT. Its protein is CASSQWIPGTANTEAFF.

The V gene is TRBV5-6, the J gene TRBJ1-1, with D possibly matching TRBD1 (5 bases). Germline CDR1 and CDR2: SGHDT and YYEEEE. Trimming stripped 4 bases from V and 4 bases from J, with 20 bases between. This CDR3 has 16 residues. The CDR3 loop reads CASSPSEKRGITEAFF. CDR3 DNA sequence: TGTGCCAGCAGCCCCAGTGAGAAGAGGGGAATCACTGAAGCTTTCTTT.

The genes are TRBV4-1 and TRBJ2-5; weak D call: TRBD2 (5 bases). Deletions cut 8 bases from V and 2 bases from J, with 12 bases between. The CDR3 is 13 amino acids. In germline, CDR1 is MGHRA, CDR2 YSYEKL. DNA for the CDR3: TGCGCCAGCGGACGAGGGCCTCAAGAGACCCAGTACTTC. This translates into CASGRGPQETQYF.

CDR3 loop: CASSEVRSQPRYEQYF. The CDR3 region has the DNA TGTGCCAGCAGTGAAGTTCGATCTCAACCACGATACGAGCAGTACTTC. The chain couples TRBV2 to TRBJ2-7; D remains unclear. The CDR3 is made up of 16 amino acids. V was trimmed by 1 base and J by 4 bases, leaving 17 bases between them. Germline V gives CDR1 SNHLY, CDR2 FYNNEI.

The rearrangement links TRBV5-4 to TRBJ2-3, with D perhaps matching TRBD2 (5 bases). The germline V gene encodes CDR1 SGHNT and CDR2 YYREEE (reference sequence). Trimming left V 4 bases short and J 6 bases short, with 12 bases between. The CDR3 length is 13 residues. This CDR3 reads CASSLRGPDTQYF. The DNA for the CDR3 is TGTGCCAGCAGCCTCCGGGGTCCCGATACGCAGTATTTT.

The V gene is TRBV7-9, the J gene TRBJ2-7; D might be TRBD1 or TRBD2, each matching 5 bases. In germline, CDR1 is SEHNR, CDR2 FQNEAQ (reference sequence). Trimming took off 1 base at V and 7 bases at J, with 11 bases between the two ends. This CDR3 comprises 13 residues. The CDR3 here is CASSLGEGREQYF. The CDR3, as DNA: TGTGCCAGCAGCTTAGGAGAGGGGAGAGAGCAGTACTTC. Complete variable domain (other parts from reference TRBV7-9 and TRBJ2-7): DTGVSQNPRHKITKRGQNVTFRCDPISEHNRLYWYRQTLGQGPEFLTYFQNEAQLEKSRLLSDRFSAERPKGSFSTLEIQRTEQGDSAMYLCASSLGEGREQYFGPGTRLTVT.

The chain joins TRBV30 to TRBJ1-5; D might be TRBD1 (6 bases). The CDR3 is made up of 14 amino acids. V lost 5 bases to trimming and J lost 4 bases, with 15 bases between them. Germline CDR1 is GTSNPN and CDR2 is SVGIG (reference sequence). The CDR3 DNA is TGTGCCTGGTCAGGGGTTAGCGGAAATCAGCCCCAGCATTTT. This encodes CAWSGVSGNQPQHF.

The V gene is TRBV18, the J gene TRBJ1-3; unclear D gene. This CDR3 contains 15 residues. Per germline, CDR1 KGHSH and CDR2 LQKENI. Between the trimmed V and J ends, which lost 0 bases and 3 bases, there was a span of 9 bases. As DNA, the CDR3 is TGTGCCAGCTCACCACCGACTGGCGATGGAAACACCATATATTTT. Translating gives CASSPPTGDGNTIYF.

The CDR3, as DNA: TGTGCCAGCAGTCCTAGCGGGAGTCTCGGCGAGCAGTACTTC. This gives the protein CASSPSGSLGEQYF. The chain is built from TRBV6-6 and TRBJ2-7, with 10 bases matching TRBD2. The CDR3 is made up of 14 amino acids. The V gene end was trimmed by 5 bases and the J gene end by 6 bases; junction bases not matched to a gene: 7. CDR1 and CDR2 from the germline V gene are MNHNY and SVGAGI (reference sequence).

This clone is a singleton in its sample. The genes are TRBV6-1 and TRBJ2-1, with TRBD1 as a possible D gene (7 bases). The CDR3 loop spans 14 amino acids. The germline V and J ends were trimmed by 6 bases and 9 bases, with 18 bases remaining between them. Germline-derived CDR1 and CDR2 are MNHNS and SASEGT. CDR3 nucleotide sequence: TGTGCCAGCAGACCAAAGCAGGGGGGCCTTGAGCAGTTCTTC. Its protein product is CASRPKQGGLEQFF.

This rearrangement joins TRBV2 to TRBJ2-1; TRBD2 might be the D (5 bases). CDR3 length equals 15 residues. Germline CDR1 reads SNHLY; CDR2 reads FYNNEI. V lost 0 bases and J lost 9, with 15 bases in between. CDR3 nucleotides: TGTGCCAGCAGTGAAGCGCTTTCGATGGAGGTTGAGCAGTTCTTC. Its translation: CASSEALSMEVEQFF. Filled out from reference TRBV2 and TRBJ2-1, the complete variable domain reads EPEVTQTPSHQVTQMGQEVILRCVPISNHLYFYWYRQILGQKVEFLVSFYNNEISEKSEIFDDQFSVERPDGSNFTLKIRSTKLEDSAMYFCASSEALSMEVEQFFGPGTRLTVL.

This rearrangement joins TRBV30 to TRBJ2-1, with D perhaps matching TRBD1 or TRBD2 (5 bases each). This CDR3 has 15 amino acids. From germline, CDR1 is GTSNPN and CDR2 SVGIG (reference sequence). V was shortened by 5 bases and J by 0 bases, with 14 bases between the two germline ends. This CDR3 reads CAWAGTLSSYNEQFF. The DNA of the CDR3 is TGTGCCTGGGCCGGGACCCTCAGCTCCTACAATGAGCAGTTCTTC.

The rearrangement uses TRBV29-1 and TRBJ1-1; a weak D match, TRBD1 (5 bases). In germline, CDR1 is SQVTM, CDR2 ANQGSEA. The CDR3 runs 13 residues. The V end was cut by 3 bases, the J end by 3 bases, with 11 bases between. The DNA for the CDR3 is TGCAGCGTTGAGGGGGTTAGCTACACTGAAGCTTTCTTT. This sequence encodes CSVEGVSYTEAFF.

The CDR3 nucleotides read TGTGCCAGCAGCTATAGGACAGGAGATGAAAAACTGTTTTTT. Amino acids: CASSYRTGDEKLFF. The chain combines TRBV5-4 with TRBJ1-4; 7 bases fit TRBD1. Germline CDR1 SGHNT, CDR2 YYREEE (reference sequence). With V trimmed by 3 bases and J by 6 bases, 5 bases remained unmatched. The CDR3 runs to 14 residues.